Listed here are 4 T cell receptor beta chains from one sample, sequenced in a study of blood T cell repertoires in COVID-19. Only in-frame clones appear in the TCRdb table, and some are missing; sequencing was by immunoSEQ multiplex PCR. Altogether fewer than 200,000 clones are present, roughly 76% being singletons, with the ten largest covering approximately 10%. The specimen sequenced was peripheral blood. Every receptor here comes from a woman aged 40 to 50 with COVID-19, enrolled during active disease.

The chain employs TRBV27 and TRBJ1-6, with D possibly being TRBD1 (6 bases). The ends were cut back, 2 bases at V and 4 bases at J, with 9 bases in the middle. Per germline, CDR1 MNHEY and CDR2 SMNVEV (reference sequence). CDR3 length: 15 amino acids. CDR3 DNA sequence: TGTGCCAGCAGTTTAAGCAGGGGATATAATTCACCCCTCCACTTT. It is translated as CASSLSRGYNSPLHF.

Only a few counts were recorded for this clone. In DNA, the CDR3 is TGTGCCAGCAGCCAAGCAGTTAGCAATCAGCCCCAGCATTTT. This encodes CASSQAVSNQPQHF. The chain links TRBV3-1 (or the pseudogene TRBV3-2) to TRBJ1-5; no definite D call. This CDR3 spans 14 amino acids. The V gene lost 1 base and the J gene lost 0 bases, with 4 bases spanning the gap. Germline V lookup: CDR1 LGHDT, CDR2 YNNKEL (reference sequence).

This sequence joins TRBV9 and TRBJ1-4, with 10 positions matching TRBD1. The V segment lost 1 base and the J segment 8 bases; nucleotides outside the gene matches: 5. This CDR3 is built from 15 residues. From germline, CDR1 is SGDLS and CDR2 YYNGEE. CDR3 amino acids: CASSVSGTGEEKLFF. As DNA, the CDR3 is TGTGCCAGCAGCGTATCCGGGACAGGGGAAGAAAAACTGTTTTTT.

The chain has TRBV18 and TRBJ2-1; possibly TRBD2 for D (6 bases). The CDR3 contains 15 residues. From germline, CDR1 is KGHSH and CDR2 LQKENI. V was cut by 3 bases and J by 8 bases, with 17 bases left in between. The DNA for the CDR3 is TGTGCCAGCTCACCGCGGGCCCCCTCGGGAGATGAGCAGTTCTTC. Translated: CASSPRAPSGDEQFF.